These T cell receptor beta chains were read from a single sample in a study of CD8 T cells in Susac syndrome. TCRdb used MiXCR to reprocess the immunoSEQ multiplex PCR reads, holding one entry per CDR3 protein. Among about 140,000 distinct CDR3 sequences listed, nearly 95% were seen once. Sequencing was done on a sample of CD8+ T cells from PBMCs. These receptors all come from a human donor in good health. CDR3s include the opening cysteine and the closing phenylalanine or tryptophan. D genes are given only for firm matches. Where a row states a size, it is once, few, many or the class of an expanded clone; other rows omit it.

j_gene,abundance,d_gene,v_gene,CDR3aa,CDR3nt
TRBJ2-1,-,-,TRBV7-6,CASSLGAEGDEQFF,TGTGCCAGCAGCTTAGGTGCCGAGGGGGATGAGCAGTTCTTC
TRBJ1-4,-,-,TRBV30,CAWSVHSATNEKLFF,TGTGCCTGGAGTGTACATAGCGCAACTAATGAAAAACTGTTTTTT
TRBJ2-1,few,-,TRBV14,CASSQGRNEQFF,TGTGCCAGCAGCCAAGGGCGGAATGAGCAGTTCTTC
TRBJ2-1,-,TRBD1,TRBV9,CASSVGQEYNEQFF,TGTGCCAGCAGCGTTGGACAGGAGTACAATGAGCAGTTCTTC
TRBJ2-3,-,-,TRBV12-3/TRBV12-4,CASSWGDTQYF,TGTGCCAGCAGTTGGGGAGATACGCAGTATTTT
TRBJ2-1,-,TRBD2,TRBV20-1,CSARRTSGDNEQFF,TGCAGTGCTAGAAGGACTAGCGGGGACAATGAGCAGTTCTTC
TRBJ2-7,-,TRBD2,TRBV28,CAISEREGREQYF,TGTGCTATTAGTGAGCGGGAGGGCCGCGAGCAGTACTTC
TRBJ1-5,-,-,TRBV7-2,CASSLVVREDHPQHF,TGTGCCAGCAGCTTAGTAGTTAGGGAAGATCACCCCCAGCATTTT
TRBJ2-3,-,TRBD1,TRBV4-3,CASSLEYWDRTVEDTQYF,TGCGCCAGCAGCCTCGAGTACTGGGACAGGACGGTGGAAGATACGCAGTATTTT
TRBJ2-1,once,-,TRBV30,CAWTEGAAAYNEQFF,TGTGCCTGGACTGAGGGAGCGGCGGCCTACAATGAGCAGTTCTTC
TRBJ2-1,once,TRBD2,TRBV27,CASAPAPSGYNNEQFF,TGTGCCAGCGCGCCAGCACCTAGCGGATACAACAATGAGCAGTTCTTC
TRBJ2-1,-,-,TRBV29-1,CSVVGGGTGSYNEQFF,TGCAGCGTTGTGGGGGGCGGGACCGGCTCCTACAATGAGCAGTTCTTC
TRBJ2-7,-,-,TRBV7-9,CASSPGHHEQYF,TGTGCCAGCAGCCCAGGACATCACGAGCAGTACTTC
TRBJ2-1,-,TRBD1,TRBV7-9,CASSETGAEQFF,TGTGCCAGCAGCGAAACAGGGGCTGAGCAGTTCTTC
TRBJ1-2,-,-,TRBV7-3,CASTPGAGDYGYTF,TGTGCCAGCACCCCGGGGGCAGGGGACTATGGCTACACCTTC
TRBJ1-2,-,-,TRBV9,CASSVAGQAHYGYTF,TGTGCCAGCAGCGTAGCTGGGCAGGCCCACTATGGCTACACCTTC
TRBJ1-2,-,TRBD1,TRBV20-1,CSASGTVYGYTF,TGCAGTGCTAGCGGGACAGTCTATGGCTACACCTTC
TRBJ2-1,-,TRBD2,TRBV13,CASSPIKREDNEQFF,TGTGCCAGCAGCCCAATCAAGCGGGAAGACAATGAGCAGTTCTTC
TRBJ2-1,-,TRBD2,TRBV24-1,CATSDLRPRTSGRAILVNEQFF,TGTGCCACCAGTGATTTGCGACCCAGGACTAGCGGGAGGGCCATATTAGTCAATGAGCAGTTCTTC
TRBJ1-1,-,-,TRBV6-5,CASSYAGVMNTEAFF,TGTGCCAGCAGTTACGCAGGGGTGATGAACACTGAAGCTTTCTTT
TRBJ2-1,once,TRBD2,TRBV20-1,CSARKTLAGVFDEQFF,TGCAGTGCTAGAAAGACACTAGCGGGAGTATTCGATGAGCAGTTCTTC
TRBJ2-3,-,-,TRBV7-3,CASSPRLGRTDTQYF,TGTGCCAGCAGCCCCAGACTAGGTCGCACAGATACGCAGTATTTT
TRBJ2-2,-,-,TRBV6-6,CATLMSSTGELFF,TGTGCCACCCTGATGAGTAGCACCGGGGAGCTGTTTTTT
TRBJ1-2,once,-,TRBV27,CASSSVGTPLGYTF,TGTGCCAGCAGTTCCGTTGGGACCCCCCTTGGCTACACCTTC
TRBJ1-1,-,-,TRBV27,CASSYLPRGEAFF,TGTGCCAGCAGTTACTTGCCCCGGGGTGAAGCTTTCTTT
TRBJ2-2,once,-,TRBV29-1,CSVVLARITGELFF,TGCAGCGTTGTATTAGCCAGAATCACCGGGGAGCTGTTTTTT
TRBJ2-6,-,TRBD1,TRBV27,CASSSYRGGANVLTF,TGTGCCAGCAGTTCATACAGGGGTGGGGCCAACGTCCTGACTTTC
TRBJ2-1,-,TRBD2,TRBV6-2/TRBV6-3,CASRLAESSYNEQFF,TGTGCCAGCAGACTAGCGGAGAGCTCCTACAATGAGCAGTTCTTC
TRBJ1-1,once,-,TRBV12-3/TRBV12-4,CASGTGTEAFF,TGTGCATCAGGGACGGGCACTGAAGCTTTCTTT